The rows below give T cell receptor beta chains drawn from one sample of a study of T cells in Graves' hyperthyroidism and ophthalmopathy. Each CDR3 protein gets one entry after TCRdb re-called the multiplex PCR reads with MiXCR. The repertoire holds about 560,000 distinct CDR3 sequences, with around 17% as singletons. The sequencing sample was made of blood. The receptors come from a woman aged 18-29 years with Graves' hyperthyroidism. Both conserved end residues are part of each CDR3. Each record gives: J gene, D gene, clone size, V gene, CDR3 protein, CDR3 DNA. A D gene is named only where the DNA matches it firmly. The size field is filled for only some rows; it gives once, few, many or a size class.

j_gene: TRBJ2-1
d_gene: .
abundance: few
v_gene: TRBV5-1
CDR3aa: CASSLVVGASYNEQFF
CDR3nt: TGCGCCAGCAGCTTGGTGGTGGGAGCCTCCTACAATGAGCAGTTCTTC

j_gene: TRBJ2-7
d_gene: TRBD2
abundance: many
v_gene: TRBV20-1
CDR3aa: CSAERPTGTSLYEQYF
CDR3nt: TGCAGTGCTGAGAGACCGACCGGGACTAGCTTATACGAGCAGTACTTC

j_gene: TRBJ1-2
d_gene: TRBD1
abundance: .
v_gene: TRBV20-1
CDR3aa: CSASGAGGHYGYTF
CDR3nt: TGCAGTGCTAGCGGGGCAGGGGGCCACTATGGCTACACCTTC

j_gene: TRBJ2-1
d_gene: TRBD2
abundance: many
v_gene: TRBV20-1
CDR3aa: CSARVLERGELYEQFF
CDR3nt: TGCAGTGCTAGAGTCTTAGAGCGGGGGGAACTCTATGAGCAGTTCTTC

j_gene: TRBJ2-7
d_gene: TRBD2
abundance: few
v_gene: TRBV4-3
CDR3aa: CASSQDVRPTSGWYEQYF
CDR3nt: TGCGCCAGCAGCCAAGATGTTCGCCCGACTAGCGGATGGTACGAGCAGTACTTC

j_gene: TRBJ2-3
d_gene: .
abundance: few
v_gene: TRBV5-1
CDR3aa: CASSLRTGMDTDTQYF
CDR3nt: TGCGCCAGCAGCCTAAGAACCGGGATGGACACAGATACGCAGTATTTT

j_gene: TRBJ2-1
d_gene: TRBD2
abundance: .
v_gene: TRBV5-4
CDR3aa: CASSSPTSGRNEQFF
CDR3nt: TGTGCCAGCAGCTCACCGACTAGCGGGCGCAATGAGCAGTTCTTC

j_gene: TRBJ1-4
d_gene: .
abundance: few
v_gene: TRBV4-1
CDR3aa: CASSQVNREGEKLFF
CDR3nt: TGCGCCAGCAGCCAAGTTAACAGGGAAGGTGAAAAACTGTTTTTT

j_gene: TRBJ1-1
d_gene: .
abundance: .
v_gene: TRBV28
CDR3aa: CASSPAWNTEAFF
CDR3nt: TGTGCCAGCAGTCCCGCATGGAACACTGAAGCTTTCTTT

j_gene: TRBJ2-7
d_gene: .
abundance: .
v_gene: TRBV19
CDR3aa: CASSRSVWEQYF
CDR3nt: TGTGCCAGTAGTCGATCGGTGTGGGAGCAGTACTTC

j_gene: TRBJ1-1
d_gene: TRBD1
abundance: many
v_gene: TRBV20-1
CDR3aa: CSARPRDRGYTEAFF
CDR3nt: TGCAGTGCTAGGCCCCGGGACAGGGGTTACACTGAAGCTTTCTTT

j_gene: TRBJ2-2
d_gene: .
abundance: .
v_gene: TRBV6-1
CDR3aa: CASSDGGLSTGELFF
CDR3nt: TGTGCCAGCAGTGACGGCGGACTTTCCACCGGGGAGCTGTTTTTT

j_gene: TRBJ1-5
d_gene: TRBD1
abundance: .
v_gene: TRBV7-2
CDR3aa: CASSLGQGPPLNQPQHF
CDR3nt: TGTGCCAGCAGCTTAGGACAGGGGCCGCCGCTCAATCAGCCCCAGCATTTT

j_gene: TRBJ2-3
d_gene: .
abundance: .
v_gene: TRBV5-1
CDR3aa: CASSSGLRGADTQYF
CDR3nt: TGCGCCAGCAGCTCGGGACTCCGGGGTGCAGATACGCAGTATTTT

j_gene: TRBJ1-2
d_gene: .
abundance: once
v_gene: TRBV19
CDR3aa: CAGSMGYGYTF
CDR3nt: TGTGCCGGTAGTATGGGCTATGGCTACACCTTC

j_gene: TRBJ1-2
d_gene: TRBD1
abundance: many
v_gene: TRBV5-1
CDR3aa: CASSLGQTGGRGYTF
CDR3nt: TGCGCCAGCAGCTTGGGGCAGACAGGGGGTCGAGGCTACACCTTC

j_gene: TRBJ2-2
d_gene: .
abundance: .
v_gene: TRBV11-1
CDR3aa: CASSPFGGLNTGELFF
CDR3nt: TGTGCCAGCAGCCCGTTCGGGGGGCTAAACACCGGGGAGCTGTTTTTT

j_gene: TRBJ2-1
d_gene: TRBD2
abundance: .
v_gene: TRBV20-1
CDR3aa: CSATTSGYNEQFF
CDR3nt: TGCAGTGCCACGACTAGCGGATACAATGAGCAGTTCTTC

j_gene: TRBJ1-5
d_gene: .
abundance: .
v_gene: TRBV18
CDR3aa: CASSPTALSGQPQHF
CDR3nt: TGTGCCAGCTCTCCGACGGCATTATCGGGCCAGCCCCAGCATTTT

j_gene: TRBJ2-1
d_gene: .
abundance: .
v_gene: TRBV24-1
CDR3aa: CATSDGGGIRNEQFF
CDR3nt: TGTGCCACCAGTGATGGAGGGGGGATCCGCAATGAGCAGTTCTTC

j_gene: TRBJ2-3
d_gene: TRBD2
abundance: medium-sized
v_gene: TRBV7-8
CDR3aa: CASSLTSGEGDTQYF
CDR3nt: TGTGCCAGCAGCTTGACTAGCGGGGAAGGAGATACGCAGTATTTT

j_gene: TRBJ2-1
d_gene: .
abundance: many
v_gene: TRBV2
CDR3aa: CASIGGVYNEQFF
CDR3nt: TGTGCCAGCATTGGCGGGGTCTACAATGAGCAGTTCTTC

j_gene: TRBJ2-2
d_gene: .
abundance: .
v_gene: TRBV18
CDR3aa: CASSPSATGELFF
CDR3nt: TGTGCCAGCTCACCCAGCGCCACCGGGGAGCTGTTTTTT

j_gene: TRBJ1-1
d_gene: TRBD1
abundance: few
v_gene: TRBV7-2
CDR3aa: CASSFSKGAGPSEAFF
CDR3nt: TGTGCCAGCAGCTTCTCTAAGGGGGCTGGGCCTTCTGAAGCTTTCTTT

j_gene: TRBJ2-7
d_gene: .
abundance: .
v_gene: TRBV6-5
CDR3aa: CASSYSYPGSYEQYF
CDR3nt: TGTGCCAGCAGTTACTCGTATCCAGGGTCCTACGAGCAGTACTTC

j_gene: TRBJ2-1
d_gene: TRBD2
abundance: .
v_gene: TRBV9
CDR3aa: CASSVAASGSWDNEQFF
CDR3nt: TGTGCCAGCAGCGTAGCGGCTAGCGGGAGCTGGGACAATGAGCAGTTCTTC

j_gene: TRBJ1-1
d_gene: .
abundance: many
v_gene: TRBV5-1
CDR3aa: CASTEANTEAFF
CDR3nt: TGCGCCAGCACGGAGGCGAACACTGAAGCTTTCTTT

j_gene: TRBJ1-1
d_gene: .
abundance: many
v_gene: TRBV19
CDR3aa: CASSKGRVNTEAFF
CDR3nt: TGTGCCAGTAGTAAGGGACGGGTGAACACTGAAGCTTTCTTT

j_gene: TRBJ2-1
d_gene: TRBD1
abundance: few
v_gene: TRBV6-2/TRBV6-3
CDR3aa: CASRKATGGNEQFF
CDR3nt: TGTGCCAGCAGGAAAGCGACAGGGGGCAATGAGCAGTTCTTC

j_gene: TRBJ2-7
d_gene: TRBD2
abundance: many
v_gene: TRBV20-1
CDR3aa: CSADPRGTSVSYEQYF
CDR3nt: TGCAGTGCCGATCCCCGGGGGACTAGCGTTTCCTACGAGCAGTACTTC

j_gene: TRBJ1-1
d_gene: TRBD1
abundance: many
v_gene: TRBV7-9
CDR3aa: CASVQGAREAFF
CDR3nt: TGTGCCAGCGTGCAGGGGGCGAGGGAAGCTTTCTTT

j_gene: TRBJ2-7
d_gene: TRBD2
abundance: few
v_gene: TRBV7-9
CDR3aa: CASSFLAGGTHEQYF
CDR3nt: TGTGCCAGCAGCTTCCTAGCGGGGGGTACCCACGAGCAGTACTTC

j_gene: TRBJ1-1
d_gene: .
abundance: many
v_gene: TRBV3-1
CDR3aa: CASSQDLLVDRYTSEAFF
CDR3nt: TGTGCCAGCAGCCAAGATCTATTGGTCGACCGATACACTTCTGAAGCTTTCTTT

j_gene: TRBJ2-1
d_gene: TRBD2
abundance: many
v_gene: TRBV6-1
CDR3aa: CASRVHYGLEVRLRGNEQFF
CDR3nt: TGTGCCAGCCGAGTCCACTATGGACTAGAAGTGCGCTTACGGGGCAATGAGCAGTTCTTC

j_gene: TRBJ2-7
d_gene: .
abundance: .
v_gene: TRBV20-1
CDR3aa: CSAKSGLHREQYF
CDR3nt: TGCAGTGCTAAGTCGGGACTTCACAGGGAGCAGTACTTC

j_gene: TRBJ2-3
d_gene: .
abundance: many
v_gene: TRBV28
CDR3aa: CASSLSVTTSTDTQYF
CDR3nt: TGTGCCAGCAGTTTAAGCGTCACAACTAGCACAGATACGCAGTATTTT

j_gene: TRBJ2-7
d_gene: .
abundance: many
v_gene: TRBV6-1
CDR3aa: CASSIQGTYEQYF
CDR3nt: TGTGCCAGCTCTATACAGGGTACCTACGAGCAGTACTTC

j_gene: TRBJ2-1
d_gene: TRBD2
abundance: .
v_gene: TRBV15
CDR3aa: CATSSGLAGPYNEQFF
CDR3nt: TGTGCCACCAGCAGCGGACTAGCGGGACCATACAATGAGCAGTTCTTC

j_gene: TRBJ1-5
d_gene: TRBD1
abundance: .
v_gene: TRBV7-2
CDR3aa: CASSTRTGVGQPQHF
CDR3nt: TGTGCCAGCAGCACCAGGACAGGGGTGGGTCAGCCCCAGCATTTT

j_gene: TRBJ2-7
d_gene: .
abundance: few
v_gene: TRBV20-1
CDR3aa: CSARSWGHEQYF
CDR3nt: TGCAGTGCTAGATCCTGGGGGCACGAGCAGTACTTC

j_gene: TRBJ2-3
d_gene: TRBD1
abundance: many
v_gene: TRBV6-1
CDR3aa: CASRHRDRYRASTDTQYF
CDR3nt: TGTGCCAGCAGACACCGGGACAGGTACCGCGCTAGCACAGATACGCAGTATTTT

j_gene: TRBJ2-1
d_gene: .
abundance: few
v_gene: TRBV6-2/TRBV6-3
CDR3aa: CASSYSPVFPYNEQFF
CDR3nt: TGTGCCAGCAGTTACTCACCGGTCTTTCCCTACAATGAGCAGTTCTTC

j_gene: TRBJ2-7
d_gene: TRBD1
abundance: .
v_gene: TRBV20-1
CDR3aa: CSASPGGSYEQYF
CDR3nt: TGCAGTGCTAGTCCAGGGGGATCCTACGAGCAGTACTTC

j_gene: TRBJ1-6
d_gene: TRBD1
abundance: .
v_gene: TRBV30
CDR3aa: CAWTLLTGGISPLHF
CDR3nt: TGTGCCTGGACCCTACTTACAGGGGGCATTTCACCCCTCCACTTT

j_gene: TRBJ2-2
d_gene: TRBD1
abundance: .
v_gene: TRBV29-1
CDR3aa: CSAPGQGGTGELFF
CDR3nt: TGCAGCGCCCCGGGACAGGGGGGCACCGGGGAGCTGTTTTTT

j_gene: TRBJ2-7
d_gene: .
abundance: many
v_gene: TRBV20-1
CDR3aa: CSATDQGPYEQYF
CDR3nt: TGCAGTGCTACAGACCAGGGGCCCTACGAGCAGTACTTC

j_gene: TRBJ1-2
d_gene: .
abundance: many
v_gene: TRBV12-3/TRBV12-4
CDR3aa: CASSLTGSYGYTF
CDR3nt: TGTGCCAGCAGTTTAACAGGATCGTATGGCTACACCTTC

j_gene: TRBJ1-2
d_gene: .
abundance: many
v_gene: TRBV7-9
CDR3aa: CASRTTDFNYGYTF
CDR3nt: TGTGCCAGCAGAACGACAGACTTCAACTATGGCTACACCTTC

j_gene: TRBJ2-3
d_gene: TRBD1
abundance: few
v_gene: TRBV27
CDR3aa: CASSLARTGTTDTQYF
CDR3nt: TGTGCCAGCAGTTTAGCGAGGACAGGGACCACAGATACGCAGTATTTT

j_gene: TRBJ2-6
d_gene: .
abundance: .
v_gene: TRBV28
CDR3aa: CAIKGGPGANVLTF
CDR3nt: TGTGCCATCAAGGGGGGGCCTGGGGCCAACGTCCTGACTTTC